Following are 12 T cell receptor beta chains from one sample sequenced in a study of cytomegalovirus exposure and HLA in healthy donors. The study ran its PCR with 60 Vbeta and 13 Jbeta primers. Only in-frame clones appear in the TCRdb table, and some are missing; sequencing was by immunoSEQ multiplex PCR. The repertoire includes approximately 140,000 clones, around three quarters of them detected once, and almost 7% sits in the top ten. Sequencing was carried out using PBMCs. All receptors derive from a man aged 35-49 years in good health and CMV-seropositive.

The V call is TRBV4-2, the J call TRBJ2-5; TRBD1 agrees at 9 bases. The end of the DNA fits TRBJ2-7 better, so the J call may be wrong. This CDR3 has 15 residues. Germline V gene lookup returns CDR1 LGHNA and CDR2 YNFKEQ. CDR3 protein: CASSQGTGSSYEQYF. In DNA form, the CDR3 reads TGTGCCAGCAGCCAGGGGACAGGGAGCTCCTACGAGCAGTACTTC.

This clone has only one observation. V is TRBV4-3 and J is TRBJ2-7; a weak D match, TRBD1 (6 bases). Germline loops: CDR1 LGHNA, CDR2 YSLEER. Trimming stripped 1 base from V and 2 bases from J, with 12 bases between. The length of the CDR3 is 15 residues. Here the CDR3 DNA reads TGCGCCAGCAGCCAAGGGGCAGGGGAAGCCTACGAGCAGTACTTC. Translating gives CASSQGAGEAYEQYF.

The chain employs TRBV7-9 and TRBJ2-7; 9 nucleotides agree with TRBD2. Germline CDR1 SEHNR, CDR2 FQNEAQ (reference sequence). The CDR3 length is 15 residues. The junction had 5 bases not matched to a gene; V was cut back by 5 bases and J by 0 bases. CDR3 loop: CASSPASGNSYEQYF. In DNA, the CDR3 is TGTGCCAGCAGCCCTGCTAGCGGGAACTCCTACGAGCAGTACTTC.

This rearrangement joins TRBV10-3 to TRBJ1-6; 8 nucleotides agree with TRBD1. Germline CDR1 is ENHRY and CDR2 is SYGVKD. This CDR3 is 14 amino acids long. Losses at the gene ends were 6 bases for V and 10 bases for J; bases not matched to a gene: 8. Here the CDR3 DNA reads TGTGCCATCAGGGAATCCGGGGACAGGTCACCCCTCCACTTT. Protein product: CAIRESGDRSPLHF.

The rearrangement links TRBV7-2 to TRBJ2-7, with D possibly being TRBD2 (5 bases). The ends were cut back, 1 base at V and 0 bases at J, with 10 bases in the middle. The CDR3 consists of 15 residues. The germline V gene has CDR1 SGHTA and CDR2 FQGNSA. The DNA for the CDR3 is TGTGCCAGCAGCTTAGACCCGGGATCCTCCTACGAGCAGTACTTC. It yields the protein CASSLDPGSSYEQYF.

DNA for the CDR3: TGTGCCAGCAGCTTACTCGGACAGCAAGAGACCCAGTACTTC. Translated, it gives CASSLLGQQETQYF. The chain combines TRBV7-8 with TRBJ2-5; a weak D match, TRBD1 (6 bases). Trimming cost V 2 bases and J 2 bases, with 9 bases left between them. Looked up from germline, CDR1 is SGHVS and CDR2 is FQNEAQ. This CDR3 has 14 amino acids.

The rearrangement links TRBV4-1 to TRBJ2-5; 10 nucleotides match TRBD1. This CDR3 region has 17 residues. CDR1 is MGHRA, CDR2 YSYEKL, per germline. Trimming removed 3 bases from V and 4 bases from J; junction bases left unmatched: 11. CDR3 amino acids: CASSHPGQGEMGETQYF. DNA of the CDR3: TGCGCCAGCAGCCACCCCGGACAGGGGGAAATGGGAGAGACCCAGTACTTC.

The chain employs TRBV5-1 and TRBJ2-1; 7 bases map to TRBD1. Looked up from germline, CDR1 is SGHRS and CDR2 is YFSETQ. The CDR3 runs 12 residues. V dropped 1 base and J dropped 8; count of bases not matched to a gene: 0. CDR3 region: CASSLTGDEQFF. Here the CDR3 DNA reads TGCGCCAGCAGCTTGACAGGGGATGAGCAGTTCTTC. The variable domain in full, completed from reference TRBV5-1 and TRBJ2-1, reads KAGVTQTPRYLIKTRGQQVTLSCSPISGHRSVSWYQQTPGQGLQFLFEYFSETQRNKGNFPGRFSGRQFSNSRSEMNVSTLELGDSALYLCASSLTGDEQFFGPGTRLTVL.

The gene calls are TRBV29-1 and TRBJ1-2, with 7 bases matching TRBD1. From germline, CDR1 is SQVTM and CDR2 ANQGSEA. Trimming cost V 6 bases and J 2 bases; bases outside gene matches: 9. The CDR3 length is 14 residues. Here the CDR3 reads CSVDDRDRNYGYTF. The CDR3 nucleotides are TGCAGCGTGGACGACAGGGACCGAAACTATGGCTACACCTTC.

This chain joins TRBV6-5 and TRBJ1-1, with D uncertain. CDR1 and CDR2 (germline): MNHEY, SVGAGI. Trimming took 0 bases from V and 1 from J, leaving 6 bases between them. The CDR3 has 14 residues. The CDR3, as DNA: TGTGCCAGCAGTTACTCGAGTCAGAACACTGAAGCTTTCTTT. This gives the protein CASSYSSQNTEAFF.

The CDR3 region has the DNA TGTGCCAGCAGTGGCAGGGCCTATGGCTACACCTTC. This encodes CASSGRAYGYTF. The chain links TRBV6-1 to TRBJ1-2; tentatively, D is TRBD1 (5 bases). From germline, CDR1 is MNHNS and CDR2 SASEGT. CDR3 size: 12 residues. Trimming took 4 bases from V and 4 from J, leaving 7 bases between them.

This clone was seen only once. The rearrangement joins TRBV4-2 to TRBJ2-2, with 8 bases lining up with TRBD1. Looked up from germline, CDR1 is LGHNA and CDR2 is YNFKEQ. V lost 0 bases to trimming and J lost 0 bases; unmatched junction nucleotides: 6. The length of the CDR3 is 18 residues. The CDR3 region has the DNA TGTGCCAGCAGCCAAGATAGATTGGGACAGGCGAACACCGGGGAGCTGTTTTTT. As protein: CASSQDRLGQANTGELFF.